Presented here are 22 T cell receptor beta chains from one specimen sequenced in a study of type 1 regulatory T cells. TCRdb redid the calling of the reads with MiXCR, one entry per CDR3 protein. Among 15,000 or so distinct CDR3 sequences listed, roughly an eighth were seen once. Their specific antigens are unknown. The sequencing input was cultured T cells, either the whole culture or a sorted T cell fraction (not recorded which). These receptors were taken from a human donor in good health.

Details on this clonotype: A read error may explain this, as a much larger clone is one base away. The rearrangement links TRBV30 to TRBJ1-5; maybe TRBD1 (5 bases). This CDR3 comprises 13 residues. In germline, CDR1 is GTSNPN, CDR2 SVGIG (reference sequence). The CDR3 sequence: CAWSDGHNRPQHF. The CDR3 DNA reads as TGTGCCTGGAGTGACGGACACAATCGGCCCCAGCATTTT.

This clonotype came up many times. V gene TRBV12-3 or TRBV12-4 combines with J gene TRBJ2-3; no clear D. The CDR3 is 14 residues long. V was pared by 0 bases and J by 14 bases, with 18 bases between. The CDR3 DNA reads as TGTGCCAGCAGTTTAGCGATGAGTATCCTAGTACCGTATTTT. As protein: CASSLAMSILVPYF.

In regard to this clonotype: This may be a read error, as it is one base from a much larger clone. This rearrangement joins TRBV12-3 or TRBV12-4 to TRBJ2-7; D uncertain. CDR3 length: 12 residues. In nucleotides, the CDR3 is TGTGCCGGCAGTTCTGTTTCCTACGAGCAGTACTTC. It codes for CAGSSVSYEQYF.

The table lists this clonotype with many counts. One end of the junction varies from germline; a read error may be responsible. The chain employs TRBV19 and TRBJ1-5; TRBD1 agrees at 8 bases. The CDR3 runs 14 residues. Germline lookup yields CDR1 LNHDA and CDR2 SQIVND (reference sequence). The CDR3 sequence: CASVRQGSTQPQHF. The CDR3 DNA sequence: TGTGCCAGCGTGAGACAGGGGAGCACTCAGCCCCAGCATTTT.

The sample holds many counts of this clonotype. V gene TRBV24-1 combines with J gene TRBJ2-1; D may be TRBD1 (6 bases). The CDR3 contains 14 residues. Between the trimmed V and J ends, which lost 5 bases and 9 bases, there was a span of 16 bases. The germline V gene encodes CDR1 KGHDR and CDR2 SFDVKD. CDR3 DNA sequence: TGTGCCACCAGTGTAGGATGGGACAAAGGTGAGCAGTTCTTC. Residues: CATSVGWDKGEQFF.

This clonotype occurred many times. V and J are TRBV7-2 and TRBJ1-2; the D is unclear. The CDR3 loop spans 13 amino acids. CDR1 and CDR2 (germline): SGHTA, FQGNSA. The V end was cut by 2 bases, the J end by 6 bases, with 10 bases between. Here the CDR3 reads CASSLWRAHGYTF. CDR3 DNA sequence: TGTGCCAGCAGCTTATGGCGGGCCCATGGCTACACCTTC. Full variable domain (outside the CDR3, taken from reference TRBV7-2 and TRBJ1-2): GAGVSQSPSNKVTEKGKDVELRCDPISGHTALYWYRQSLGQGLEFLIYFQGNSAPDKSGLPSDRFSAERTGGSVSTLTIQRTQQEDSAVYLCASSLWRAHGYTFGSGTRLTVV.

The rearrangement links TRBV11-3 to TRBJ2-1, with 9 bases fitting TRBD2. The germline gives CDR1 SGHNT, CDR2 YENEEA. Germline trimming cut 2 bases from V and 9 bases from J; bases unmatched to any gene: 23. The CDR3 sequence is 20 residues long. The CDR3 here is CASSLCEDNRHPSGIIEQFF. In DNA form, the CDR3 reads TGTGCCAGCAGCTTATGCGAAGATAACAGACATCCTAGCGGGATAATTGAGCAGTTCTTC.

In this sample, this clonotype is medium-sized. The V call is TRBV6-5, the J call TRBJ2-1; 7 bases agree with TRBD2. The germline V gene encodes CDR1 MNHEY and CDR2 SVGAGI. V lost 6 bases and J lost 4; bases outside the gene matches: 15. The CDR3 consists of 17 residues. CDR3 coding DNA: TGTGCCAGCAGCCTAACGGGGGGAGCAACCCCTTACAATGAGCAGTTCTTC. Its translation: CASSLTGGATPYNEQFF.

The chain joins TRBV7-2 to TRBJ1-6; the match to TRBD1 covers 10 bases. This CDR3 has 14 amino acids. With V trimmed by 3 bases and J by 14 bases, 7 bases remained unmatched. The germline CDR1 and CDR2 sequences are SGHTA and FQGNSA. The chain's CDR3 is CTSSLGQGLRALHF. DNA of the CDR3: TGTACCAGCAGCTTGGGACAGGGGCTAAGGGCCCTCCACTTT.

On this clonotype: A much larger clone lies a single base off, so this may be a read error. The chain is built from TRBV7-2 and TRBJ2-2, with D hard to call. This CDR3 has 14 amino acids. Germline lookup yields CDR1 SGHTA and CDR2 FQGNSA. Trimming shortened V by 7 bases and J by 2 bases, and 11 bases separated the two germline ends. CDR3 loop: CASTFSHNTGELFF. Written as DNA, the CDR3 is TGTGCCAGCACCTTCTCGCATAACACCGGGGAGCTGTTTTTT.

In its sample, this clonotype was seen many times. The chain joins TRBV10-3 to TRBJ2-3; TRBD1 aligns across 8 bases. This CDR3 comprises 15 residues. V trimming: 2 bases; J trimming: 5 bases; junction bases outside the gene matches: 6. The germline gives CDR1 ENHRY, CDR2 SYGVKD. The CDR3 spells CAISEETGAGDTQYF. In DNA form, the CDR3 reads TGTGCCATCAGTGAGGAGACAGGGGCCGGAGATACGCAGTATTTT.

This clonotype was observed at least ten times. The rearrangement uses TRBV7-2 and TRBJ2-3; TRBD1 might be the D (5 bases). Deletions cut 6 bases from V and 8 bases from J, with 21 bases between. This CDR3 contains 15 residues. Germline V gene data show CDR1 as SGHTA and CDR2 as FQGNSA. CDR3 loop: CASSSPTRPRATQYF. CDR3 in DNA: TGTGCCAGCAGTTCCCCAACGCGTCCCAGGGCTACGCAGTATTTT.

This clonotype came up many times. The V call is TRBV7-9, the J call TRBJ2-1, with a tentative D call TRBD1 (5 bases). The germline gives CDR1 SEHNR, CDR2 FQNEAQ (reference sequence). V lost 5 bases and J 5 bases, leaving 13 bases between the germline ends. The CDR3 runs 14 residues. The CDR3 loop reads CASSRGQDNNEQFF. CDR3 DNA sequence: TGTGCCAGCAGCAGGGGTCAGGACAACAATGAGCAGTTCTTC.

The rearrangement joins TRBV5-1 to TRBJ1-3, with D unclear. Germline CDR1 SGHRS, CDR2 YFSETQ. V lost 0 bases to trimming and J lost 3 bases, with 13 bases between them. The CDR3 totals 16 residues. The DNA of the CDR3 is TGCGCCAGCAGCTTGGTCGCAGGCGCTAATGGAAACACCATATATTTT. Translating it yields CASSLVAGANGNTIYF. Full variable domain (missing parts from reference TRBV5-1 and TRBJ1-3): KAGVTQTPRYLIKTRGQQVTLSCSPISGHRSVSWYQQTPGQGLQFLFEYFSETQRNKGNFPGRFSGRQFSNSRSEMNVSTLELGDSALYLCASSLVAGANGNTIYFGEGSWLTVV.

This clonotype was recorded many times. This chain joins TRBV4-1 and TRBJ2-7; no firm D call. The CDR3 extends over 11 amino acids. V lost 0 bases and J lost 9, with 6 bases in between. Germline V gives CDR1 MGHRA, CDR2 YSYEKL. This chain's CDR3 is CASSQDRVQYF. For the CDR3, the DNA is TGCGCCAGCAGCCAAGACCGGGTGCAGTACTTC.

The chain is built from TRBV5-1 and TRBJ2-1; 7 nucleotides line up with TRBD2. Germline V gene sequence: CDR1 SGHRS, CDR2 YFSETQ. The CDR3 length is 16 residues. The trim removed 6 bases at V and 0 bases at J, leaving 9 bases unmatched. CDR3 region: CASTRWGGSSYNEQFF. The CDR3 DNA sequence: TGCGCCAGCACCCGCTGGGGGGGTAGCTCCTACAATGAGCAGTTCTTC.

This rearrangement joins TRBV27 to TRBJ1-2; no clear D. Trimming took 1 base from V and 8 from J, leaving 14 bases between them. Germline values: CDR1 MNHEY, CDR2 SMNVEV (reference sequence). This CDR3 region has 14 residues. The CDR3 DNA reads as TGTGCCAGCAGTTTATGGGGAACCGGCGGGGGCTACACCTTC. Its translation is CASSLWGTGGGYTF.

This clonotype has ten or more counts. This chain uses TRBV7-3 with TRBJ2-2; D gene ambiguous. Deletions cut 6 bases from V and 1 base from J, with 9 bases between. CDR1 is SGHTA, CDR2 FQGTGA, per germline. The CDR3 has 14 amino acids. The CDR3 region is CASRASGNTGELFF. The CDR3 nucleotides are TGTGCCAGCAGGGCCTCGGGGAACACCGGGGAGCTGTTTTTT.

In regard to this clonotype: A much larger clone differs by one base, so this may be a read error. The chain employs TRBV12-3 or TRBV12-4 and TRBJ2-2, with TRBD2 matching 7 bases. V lost 6 bases to trimming and J lost 2 bases; unmatched junction nucleotides: 6. The CDR3 extends over 15 amino acids. The DNA of the CDR3 is TGTGCCAGCAGACCAGCGGGACCTAACACCGGGGAGCTGTTTTTT. Amino acid sequence: CASRPAGPNTGELFF.

The sample holds a few counts of this clonotype. The gene calls are TRBV18 and TRBJ2-7; the D gene is possibly TRBD1 (6 bases). Trimming stripped 6 bases from V and 2 bases from J, with 14 bases between. The length of the CDR3 is 14 residues. Germline lookup yields CDR1 KGHSH and CDR2 LQKENI. The CDR3 bases are TGTGCCAGCTCGCAGAGGGGACAAACCTACGAGCAGTACTTC. This codes for CASSQRGQTYEQYF.

A remark on this clonotype: This may be a read error: a much more frequent sequence differs by one nucleotide. The chain has TRBV7-3 and TRBJ2-5; unclear D gene. The CDR3 spans 14 residues. The germline CDR1 and CDR2 sequences are SGHTA and FQGTGA. The CDR3 DNA is TGTGCCACCAGCTTAACTGGGGATGAAGAGACCCAGTACTTC. Residues: CATSLTGDEETQYF.

This clonotype was seen more than once but under ten times. The chain has TRBV27 and TRBJ2-7; D possibly corresponds to TRBD2 (5 bases). CDR1 is MNHEY and CDR2 is SMNVEV in the germline V gene (reference sequence). V gave up 7 bases and J gave up 6 bases, with 22 bases separating them. This CDR3 spans 15 amino acids. The CDR3 DNA reads TGTGCCAGCACCGTACTAGATCATTGCGGTTGCGAGCAGTACTTC. Protein: CASTVLDHCGCEQYF.